This T cell receptor (beta chain) was identified in a study of blood T cell repertoires in COVID-19. As processed by the authors: Estimated nucleated cell counts came from reference gene primer amplification. Data came from immunoSEQ multiplex PCR; TCRdb stores just in-frame clones and leaves some out. V, J and clone size reflect that table, while D and trimming were determined from the DNA. The table records 83,000 or so clones, 85% to 90% of them present only once. Germline loops: CDR1 MDHEN, CDR2 SYDVKM. The CDR3 spans 17 residues. V lost 5 bases and J 0 bases, leaving 16 bases between the germline ends.

The TCR was taken from an elderly man with active or convalescent COVID-19. The chain uses TRBV28 and TRBJ1-4; D ambiguous. The material sequenced was peripheral blood. Here the CDR3 reads CASSSGGGLTTNEKLFF. The CDR3 DNA is TGTGCCAGCAGTAGCGGAGGAGGGTTAACAACTAATGAAAAACTGTTTTTT.